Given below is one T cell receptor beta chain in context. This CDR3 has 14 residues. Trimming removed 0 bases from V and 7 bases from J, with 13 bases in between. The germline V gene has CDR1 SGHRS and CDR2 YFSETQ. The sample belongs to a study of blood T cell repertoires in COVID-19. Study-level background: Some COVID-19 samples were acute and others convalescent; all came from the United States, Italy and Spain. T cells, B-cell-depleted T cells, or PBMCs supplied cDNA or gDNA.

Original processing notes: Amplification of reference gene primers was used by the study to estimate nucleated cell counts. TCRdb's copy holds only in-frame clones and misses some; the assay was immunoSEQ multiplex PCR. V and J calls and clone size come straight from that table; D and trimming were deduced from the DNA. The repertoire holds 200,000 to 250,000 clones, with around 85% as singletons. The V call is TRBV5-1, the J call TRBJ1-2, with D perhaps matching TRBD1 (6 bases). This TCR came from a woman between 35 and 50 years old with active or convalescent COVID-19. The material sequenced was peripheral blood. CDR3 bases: TGCGCCAGCAGCTTGGAGGCAGGGGTCTCTGGCTACACCTTC. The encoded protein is CASSLEAGVSGYTF.